The 29 T cell receptor beta chains listed next were all sequenced from one sample in a study of shared clonotypes between healthy human individuals. Cells designated naive CD8 were CD45RO-negative and were positively selected for CCR7, with terminally differentiated effector memory CD45RA+ cells excluded. The data were produced by immunoSEQ multiplex PCR, yet TCRdb's version contains in-frame clones alone and is incomplete. The sample carries fewer than 850,000 clones, around 96% recorded once. The specimen was naive CD8+ T cells sorted from blood. The receptors derive from a man aged 25-45 years in good health.

V usage is TRBV7-9 and J usage is TRBJ2-5; D is unclear. Germline V gives CDR1 SEHNR, CDR2 FQNEAQ (reference sequence). This CDR3 has 14 residues. V lost 4 bases to trimming and J lost 3 bases, with 12 bases between them. The CDR3 protein is CASSYPLKEETQYF. The CDR3 coding sequence is TGTGCCAGCAGCTATCCCCTAAAGGAAGAGACCCAGTACTTC.

This chain joins TRBV19 and TRBJ2-1; 14 nucleotides match TRBD2. The CDR3 is 19 amino acids. The germline V gene has CDR1 LNHDA and CDR2 SQIVND (reference sequence). Trimming at V came to 6 bases and at J to 0 bases, leaving 10 bases not matched to a gene. CDR3 region: CASSNNPGLAGDSYNEQFF. In nucleotides, the CDR3 is TGTGCCAGTAGCAATAACCCGGGACTAGCGGGGGACTCCTACAATGAGCAGTTCTTC. The whole variable domain, filled in from reference TRBV19 and TRBJ2-1, reads DGGITQSPKYLFRKEGQNVTLSCEQNLNHDAMYWYRQDPGQGLRLIYYSQIVNDFQKGDIAEGYSVSREKKESFPLTVTSAQKNPTAFYLCASSNNPGLAGDSYNEQFFGPGTRLTVL.

The chain combines TRBV11-2 with TRBJ2-7, with D possibly matching TRBD2 (6 bases). CDR1 is SGHAT, CDR2 FQNNGV, per germline. The CDR3 covers 16 residues. V was shortened by 1 base and J by 7 bases, with 20 bases between the two germline ends. The CDR3 spells CASSLAGGVARREQYF. The DNA for the CDR3 is TGTGCCAGCAGCTTAGCAGGAGGGGTGGCACGTAGAGAGCAGTACTTC.

The rearrangement joins TRBV4-3 to TRBJ1-1; 7 bases are shared with TRBD1. V trimming: 0 bases; J trimming: 10 bases; junction bases outside the gene matches: 20. This CDR3 is built from 18 residues. Germline V CDR1 and CDR2: LGHNA, YSLEER. Here the CDR3 DNA reads TGCGCCAGCAGCCAAGACCAACTGAGCTGGGACAGCGATTTGTTAGCTTTCTTT. The encoded protein is CASSQDQLSWDSDLLAFF.

The rearrangement links TRBV11-2 to TRBJ1-1, with no clear D. Germline V gives CDR1 SGHAT, CDR2 FQNNGV. There are 18 residues in the CDR3. Trimming stripped 3 bases from V and 1 base from J, with 21 bases between. The CDR3 DNA reads TGTGCCAGCAGCTTTTGGGAACCCCGTACAGAGTGGAACACTGAAGCTTTCTTT. It encodes CASSFWEPRTEWNTEAFF.

The rearrangement links TRBV11-2 to TRBJ2-1; D ambiguous. This CDR3 has 13 residues. Germline assignment: CDR1 SGHAT and CDR2 FQNNGV. V shed 3 bases and J shed 8 bases, with 11 bases lying between them. Here the CDR3 reads CASSLDPGYEQFF. CDR3 sequence (DNA): TGTGCCAGCAGCTTGGATCCGGGTTATGAGCAGTTCTTC.

V gene TRBV6-1 combines with J gene TRBJ2-2; D gene unclear. Germline values: CDR1 MNHNS, CDR2 SASEGT. CDR3 length: 12 residues. V was cut by 7 bases and J by 6 bases, with 9 bases left in between. CDR3 in amino acids: CASIWAPGELFF. In DNA, the CDR3 is TGTGCCAGCATCTGGGCCCCCGGGGAGCTGTTTTTT.

The chain combines TRBV5-1 with TRBJ2-3; 9 positions agree with TRBD1. The CDR3 consists of 17 residues. CDR1 and CDR2 from the germline V gene are SGHRS and YFSETQ. Germline trimming cut 4 bases from V and 3 bases from J; bases unmatched to any gene: 12. For the CDR3, the DNA is TGCGCCAGCAGCCCGGCGGACAGGGGAAGGACAACAGATACGCAGTATTTT. As protein: CASSPADRGRTTDTQYF.

The V and J genes are TRBV9 and TRBJ2-7, with 8 positions matching TRBD2. With 6 bases clipped from V and 6 bases from J, the junction kept 11 bases outside the gene matches. CDR1 is SGDLS and CDR2 is YYNGEE in the germline V gene. This CDR3 is built from 14 residues. CDR3 nucleotide sequence: TGTGCCAGCACCCCCGGGGGGGGAGCCGGCGAGCAGTACTTC. Amino acid sequence: CASTPGGGAGEQYF.

This chain uses TRBV11-3 with TRBJ2-5; 11 bases align to TRBD2. This CDR3 contains 17 residues. Trimming removed 4 bases from V and 2 bases from J; junction bases left unmatched: 9. CDR1 and CDR2 from the germline V gene are SGHNT and YENEEA. CDR3 residues: CASSSRSSGRAQETQYF. CDR3 nucleotides: TGTGCCAGCAGCTCCAGAAGTAGCGGGAGGGCGCAAGAGACCCAGTACTTC.

The chain links TRBV15 to TRBJ2-1; D is undetermined. V lost 0 bases, J lost 3 bases, and 18 bases lay in between. Germline values: CDR1 LNHNV, CDR2 YYDKDF (reference sequence). This CDR3 contains 18 residues. The CDR3 sequence is CATSRDPLTVSGYNEQFF. The CDR3 DNA sequence: TGTGCCACCAGCAGAGATCCCCTTACAGTTTCGGGCTACAATGAGCAGTTCTTC.

The gene calls are TRBV28 and TRBJ1-2; D ambiguous. This CDR3 has 14 residues. Trimming took off 6 bases at V and 2 bases at J, with 13 bases between the two ends. Germline CDR1 is MDHEN and CDR2 is SYDVKM. Written as DNA, the CDR3 is TGTGCCAGCAGGCCCATAGGTGGCAACTATGGCTACACCTTC. This encodes CASRPIGGNYGYTF.

The V gene is TRBV9, the J gene TRBJ2-5; the match to TRBD2 covers 11 bases. Germline-derived CDR1 and CDR2 are SGDLS and YYNGEE. The CDR3 runs to 18 residues. V trimming: 0 bases; J trimming: 1 base; junction bases outside the gene matches: 8. CDR3 sequence reads: CASSVGELAGALQETQYF. The CDR3 bases are TGTGCCAGCAGCGTAGGGGAACTAGCGGGAGCCCTCCAAGAGACCCAGTACTTC. The variable domain in full, with the rest retrieved from reference TRBV9 and TRBJ2-5, is DSGVTQTPKHLITATGQRVTLRCSPRSGDLSVYWYQQSLDQGLQFLIQYYNGEERAKGNILERFSAQQFPDLHSELNLSSLELGDSALYFCASSVGELAGALQETQYFGPGTRLLVL.

This sequence joins TRBV15 and TRBJ1-1; 10 bases map to TRBD1. V lost 3 bases to trimming and J lost 1 base; unmatched junction nucleotides: 2. Germline CDR1 LNHNV, CDR2 YYDKDF (reference sequence). The length of the CDR3 is 15 residues. DNA of the CDR3: TGTGCCACCAGCAGGGACAGGGGGAGGAACACTGAAGCTTTCTTT. Amino acid sequence: CATSRDRGRNTEAFF. Based on the CDR3 plus reference TRBV15 and TRBJ1-1, the full variable domain is DAMVIQNPRYQVTQFGKPVTLSCSQTLNHNVMYWYQQKSSQAPKLLFHYYDKDFNNEADTPDNFQSRRPNTSFCFLDIRSPGLGDTAMYLCATSRDRGRNTEAFFGQGTRLTVV.

The CDR3, as DNA: TGTGCCAGCAGTGAACTTGGCCCTCTGAACCCGGGACTAAACGGGGTTGGTGAGCAGTTCTTC. Protein: CASSELGPLNPGLNGVGEQFF. The chain links TRBV2 to TRBJ2-1; 7 nucleotides line up with TRBD2. Germline assignment: CDR1 SNHLY and CDR2 FYNNEI. This CDR3 spans 21 amino acids. V lost 2 bases to trimming and J lost 9 bases; unmatched junction nucleotides: 28.

The chain couples TRBV27 to TRBJ1-1; D call uncertain. CDR1 and CDR2 (germline): MNHEY, SMNVEV (reference sequence). Between the trimmed V and J ends, which lost 6 bases and 5 bases, there was a span of 16 bases. The CDR3 contains 14 residues. CDR3 bases: TGTGCCAGCAGCCCTGGGCGGGTGGGGACTGAAGCTTTCTTT. It codes for CASSPGRVGTEAFF.

This rearrangement joins TRBV5-1 to TRBJ2-3; 9 bases match TRBD2. CDR3 length: 17 residues. Germline CDR1 is SGHRS and CDR2 is YFSETQ. After removal of 1 base from V and 0 bases from J, the junction contained 6 bases not matched to a gene. CDR3 loop: CASSLYPSGTSTDTQYF. The CDR3 DNA reads TGCGCCAGCAGCTTGTACCCTAGCGGGACTAGCACAGATACGCAGTATTTT.

The rearrangement links TRBV27 to TRBJ2-3; 7 bases map to TRBD1. This CDR3 contains 15 residues. Germline loops: CDR1 MNHEY, CDR2 SMNVEV (reference sequence). J lost 0 bases, V lost 5 bases, and 5 bases had no gene match. Here the CDR3 reads CASSPRDRSTDTQYF. The CDR3 DNA sequence: TGTGCCAGCAGTCCCCGGGACAGAAGCACAGATACGCAGTATTTT.

The J gene is TRBJ2-1, the V gene TRBV7-9, with 8 bases aligning to TRBD2. From germline, CDR1 is SEHNR and CDR2 FQNEAQ (reference sequence). The CDR3 contains 16 residues. After removal of 6 bases from V and 7 bases from J, the junction contained 14 bases not matched to a gene. The DNA for the CDR3 is TGTGCCAGCAGTGTAGGGCCAGCGGGAGACGAAAATGAGCAGTTCTTC. Amino acid sequence: CASSVGPAGDENEQFF.

The chain couples TRBV10-3 to TRBJ2-7; D remains unclear. Germline V gene sequence: CDR1 ENHRY, CDR2 SYGVKD. V lost 3 bases and J lost 2, with 8 bases in between. The CDR3 is 13 residues long. The CDR3, as DNA: TGTGCCATCAGTGACGACGTTCCCTACGAGCAGTACTTC. It codes for CAISDDVPYEQYF.

This clone was observed a single time. The chain couples TRBV27 to TRBJ2-7; D not resolved. V lost 2 bases to trimming and J lost 3 bases, with 8 bases between them. Germline loops: CDR1 MNHEY, CDR2 SMNVEV (reference sequence). CDR3 length: 13 residues. The CDR3 is CASSLGHHYEQYF. The CDR3 nucleotides read TGTGCCAGCAGTTTAGGGCACCACTACGAGCAGTACTTC.

This clone was observed once. This rearrangement joins TRBV6-5 to TRBJ1-1, with TRBD1 as a possible D gene (5 bases). Trimming removed 0 bases at V and 1 base at J, with 9 bases between. The CDR3 loop spans 15 amino acids. Germline assignment: CDR1 MNHEY and CDR2 SVGAGI. The CDR3, as DNA: TGTGCCAGCAGTTACTCTCAGGGAGGGAACACTGAAGCTTTCTTT. This codes for CASSYSQGGNTEAFF.

The chain uses TRBV18 and TRBJ2-7; D is unresolved. Looked up from germline, CDR1 is KGHSH and CDR2 is LQKENI. V shed 8 bases and J shed 5 bases, with 16 bases lying between them. CDR3 length: 13 residues. CDR3 bases: TGTGCCAGCACCTTAGACTCCCCCGACGAGCAGTACTTC. It encodes CASTLDSPDEQYF.

The genes are TRBV7-9 and TRBJ2-5; TRBD1 matches 7 bases. The junction had 7 bases not matched to a gene; V was cut back by 5 bases and J by 4 bases. Germline V gene data show CDR1 as SEHNR and CDR2 as FQNEAQ (reference sequence). The CDR3 covers 14 residues. CDR3 sequence (DNA): TGTGCCAGCAGCCCGAGGGGGCTTGGAGAGACCCAGTACTTC. The encoded protein is CASSPRGLGETQYF.

This clone was observed a single time. The chain links TRBV19 to TRBJ2-3; D is uncertain. The ends were cut back, 4 bases at V and 1 base at J, with 12 bases in the middle. The CDR3 runs 15 residues. Germline loops: CDR1 LNHDA, CDR2 SQIVND (reference sequence). The CDR3 DNA is TGTGCCAGTAGTACCTACGCCATCTGCACAGATACGCAGTATTTT. As protein: CASSTYAICTDTQYF.

The chain uses TRBV10-1 and TRBJ2-1; D unclear. The V and J ends lost 2 bases and 8 bases respectively, with 10 bases between them. CDR3 length equals 13 residues. Per the germline V gene, CDR1 is WNHNN and CDR2 is SYGVQD (reference sequence). The CDR3 DNA reads TGCGCCAGCAGTGAGGCTCAACGCGATGAGCAGTTCTTC. Protein sequence: CASSEAQRDEQFF.

This chain uses TRBV6-1 with TRBJ2-2; 14 bases fit TRBD2. Germline V gives CDR1 MNHNS, CDR2 SASEGT. After removal of 3 bases from V and 4 bases from J, the junction contained 1 base not matched to a gene. The CDR3 is 16 amino acids. CDR3 sequence (DNA): TGTGCCAGCAGTGACGGGACTAGCGGGAGCACCGGGGAGCTGTTTTTT. As protein: CASSDGTSGSTGELFF.

The V call is TRBV7-8, the J call TRBJ2-1, with 10 bases identical to TRBD1. The CDR3 has 15 amino acids. Germline-derived CDR1 and CDR2 are SGHVS and FQNEAQ. Trimming took 5 bases from V and 8 from J; bases not matched to a gene: 9. The CDR3 reads CASSDWDRGGHEQFF. The CDR3 DNA reads as TGTGCCAGCAGCGATTGGGACAGGGGTGGGCATGAGCAGTTCTTC.

About this clone itself: Other nucleotide sequences in the sample specify the same CDR3. This chain links TRBV7-9 with TRBJ2-7; D possibly corresponds to TRBD2 (6 bases). Germline V gene data show CDR1 as SEHNR and CDR2 as FQNEAQ (reference sequence). Deletions cut 1 base from V and 4 bases from J, with 8 bases between. The CDR3 totals 13 residues. CDR3 loop: CASSLGGGYEQYF. CDR3 in DNA: TGTGCCAGCAGCTTAGGGGGAGGATACGAGCAGTACTTC.